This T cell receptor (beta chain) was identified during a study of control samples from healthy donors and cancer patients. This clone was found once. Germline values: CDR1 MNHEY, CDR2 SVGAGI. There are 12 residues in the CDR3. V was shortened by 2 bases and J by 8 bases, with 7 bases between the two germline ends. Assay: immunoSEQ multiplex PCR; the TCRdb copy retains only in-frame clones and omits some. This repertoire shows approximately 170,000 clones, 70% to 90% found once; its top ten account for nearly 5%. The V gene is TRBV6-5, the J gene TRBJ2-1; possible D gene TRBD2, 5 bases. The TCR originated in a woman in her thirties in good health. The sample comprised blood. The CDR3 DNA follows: TGTGCCAGCAGTTACCCGAGGGATGAGCAGTTCTTC. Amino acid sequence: CASSYPRDEQFF.